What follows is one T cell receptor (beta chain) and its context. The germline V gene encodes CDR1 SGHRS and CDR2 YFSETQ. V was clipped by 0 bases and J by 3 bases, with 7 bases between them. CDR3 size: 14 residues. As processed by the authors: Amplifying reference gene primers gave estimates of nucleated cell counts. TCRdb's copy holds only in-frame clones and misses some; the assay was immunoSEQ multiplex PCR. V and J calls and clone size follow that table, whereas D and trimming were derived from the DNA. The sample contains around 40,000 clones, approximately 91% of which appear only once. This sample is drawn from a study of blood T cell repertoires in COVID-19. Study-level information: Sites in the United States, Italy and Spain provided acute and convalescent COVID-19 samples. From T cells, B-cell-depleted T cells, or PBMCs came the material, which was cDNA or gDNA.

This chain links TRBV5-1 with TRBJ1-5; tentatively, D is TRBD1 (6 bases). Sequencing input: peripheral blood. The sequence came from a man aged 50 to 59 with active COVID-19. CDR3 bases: TGCGCCAGCAGCTTGGGGACAGACAATCAGCCCCAGCATTTT. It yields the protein CASSLGTDNQPQHF.